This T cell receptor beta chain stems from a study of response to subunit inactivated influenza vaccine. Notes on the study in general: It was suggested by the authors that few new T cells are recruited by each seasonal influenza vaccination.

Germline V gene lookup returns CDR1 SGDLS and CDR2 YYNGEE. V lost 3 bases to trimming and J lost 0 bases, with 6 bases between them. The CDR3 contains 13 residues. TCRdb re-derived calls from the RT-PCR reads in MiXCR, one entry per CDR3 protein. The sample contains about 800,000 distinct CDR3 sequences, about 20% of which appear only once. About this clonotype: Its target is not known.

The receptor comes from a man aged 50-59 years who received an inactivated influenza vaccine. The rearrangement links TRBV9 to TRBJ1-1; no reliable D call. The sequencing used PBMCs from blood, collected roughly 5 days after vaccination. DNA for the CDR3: TGTGCCAGCAGCGAACGGATGAACACTGAAGCTTTCTTT. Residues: CASSERMNTEAFF.